Listed here is a single T cell receptor (beta chain). The CDR3 is made up of 16 amino acids. Germline V gene sequence: CDR1 KGHSH, CDR2 LQKENI. The trim removed 1 base at V and 6 bases at J, leaving 10 bases unmatched. The sample belongs to a study of control samples from healthy donors and cancer patients. Sequencing used immunoSEQ multiplex PCR; TCRdb keeps in-frame clones, though not all of them. The data hold approximately 150,000 clones, with under 90% observed a single time. This TCR was recovered from a man between 25 and 39 years old in good health. V is TRBV18 and J is TRBJ2-7; 9 bases agree with TRBD2. The sequenced material came from blood. The CDR3: CASSPLRPAGGVEQYF. CDR3 DNA sequence: TGTGCCAGCTCACCACTCCGGCCTGCGGGAGGGGTCGAGCAGTACTTC. Full variable domain (outside the CDR3, taken from reference TRBV18 and TRBJ2-7): NAGVMQNPRHLVRRRGQEARLRCSPMKGHSHVYWYRQLPEEGLKFMVYLQKENIIDESGMPKERFSAEFPKEGPSILRIQQVVRGDSAAYFCASSPLRPAGGVEQYFGPGTRLTVT.